One and the same sample provided the 5 T cell receptor beta chains below, sequenced in a study of T cell responses to AZD1222 COVID-19 vaccine. Some clones are missing from TCRdb's copy, which holds only in-frame ones; the method was immunoSEQ multiplex PCR. The table shows over 85,000 clones, with around 82% occurring only once. Material: peripheral blood, obtained on day 0 of AZD1222 vaccination. All receptors come from an adult in good health.

This chain uses TRBV5-1 with TRBJ1-6, with TRBD1 as a possible D gene (5 bases). V was pared by 3 bases and J by 2 bases, with 12 bases between. The CDR3 is 16 amino acids. In germline, CDR1 is SGHRS, CDR2 YFSETQ. CDR3 protein: CASSSRQGPYNSPLHF. CDR3 DNA: TGCGCCAGCAGCTCCCGCCAGGGTCCCTATAATTCACCCCTCCACTTT.

J is TRBJ2-3 and V is TRBV20-1; D not certain. Germline V lookup: CDR1 DFQATT, CDR2 SNEGSKA (reference sequence). Trimming took off 5 bases at V and 8 bases at J, with 8 bases between the two ends. This CDR3 has 10 amino acids. CDR3 sequence (DNA): TGCAGTGCTGCCCAGAGTACGCAGTATTTT. Encoded protein: CSAAQSTQYF.

This chain uses TRBV29-1 with TRBJ2-3; 9 nucleotides match TRBD2. This CDR3 comprises 14 residues. The germline V gene has CDR1 SQVTM and CDR2 ANQGSEA. V trimming: 6 bases; J trimming: 1 base; junction bases outside the gene matches: 5. DNA for the CDR3: TGCAGCGTCGTAGCGGGGGCTCGCACAGATACGCAGTATTTT. It translates to CSVVAGARTDTQYF.

V gene TRBV19 combines with J gene TRBJ1-2; D call uncertain. The CDR3 runs 14 residues. Deletions cut 9 bases from V and 0 bases from J, with 14 bases between. Per germline, CDR1 LNHDA and CDR2 SQIVND (reference sequence). Here the CDR3 reads CASNQEYTNYGYTF. In nucleotides, the CDR3 is TGTGCCAGCAACCAGGAGTACACTAACTATGGCTACACCTTC.

V is TRBV28 and J is TRBJ2-3; TRBD2 matches at 13 bases. The length of the CDR3 is 16 residues. Germline lookup yields CDR1 MDHEN and CDR2 SYDVKM. V gave up 4 bases and J gave up 6 bases; unmatched junction bases: 7. The DNA of the CDR3 is TGTGCCAGCAGTTCGGGACTAGCGGGAAATAGGGATACGCAGTATTTT. It is translated as CASSSGLAGNRDTQYF.